The 20 T cell receptor beta chains presented below share a single source sample, sequenced in a study of regulatory T cells in long-lasting Graves disease. The time point: persistent/refractory GD, antithyroid drugs over 5 years with positive TRAb. Isolated PBMC RNA provided the starting material for the TCR library. Arm-PCR with iRepertoire HTBI primers amplified the CDR3 regions for these TCR beta libraries. TCRdb reanalysed the multiplex PCR reads using MiXCR and keeps one entry per CDR3 protein. The sample contains roughly 400,000 distinct CDR3 sequences, around 20% of which appear only once. The sample in question was peripheral blood mononuclear cells (PBMCs), obtained when the disease was refractory, from a patient treated with antithyroid drugs. The receptors derive from a female donor with Graves disease.

The chain is built from TRBV13 and TRBJ2-7; 8 nucleotides match TRBD1. The CDR3 has 13 amino acids. Per the germline V gene, CDR1 is PRHDT and CDR2 is FYEKMQ (reference sequence). V was pared by 5 bases and J by 6 bases, with 6 bases of the junction left unmatched. The CDR3 region is CASSTWTGSEQYF. CDR3 nucleotides: TGTGCCAGCAGCACCTGGACAGGGAGCGAGCAGTACTTC.

In the case of this clonotype: A single base separates this from a much larger clone, so it may be a read error. The rearrangement joins TRBV6-1 to TRBJ2-7, with D perhaps being TRBD1 or TRBD2 (5 bases each). The CDR3 consists of 15 residues. V lost 3 bases to trimming and J lost 3 bases, with 15 bases between them. CDR1 and CDR2 from the germline V gene are MNHNS and SASEGT. The CDR3 DNA is TGTGCCAGCAGTGACCATGGGACCTTCCTCTACGAGCAGTACTTC. Translated, it gives CASSDHGTFLYEQYF.

This clonotype was recorded at least ten times. This chain connects TRBV6-1 to TRBJ2-7; 13 nucleotides line up with TRBD2. V lost 4 bases, J lost 5 bases, and 5 bases stayed unmatched. CDR3 length: 15 amino acids. Per germline, CDR1 MNHNS and CDR2 SASEGT. DNA for the CDR3: TGTGCCAGCAGTGGGACTAGCGGGAGATCGGACGAGCAGTACTTC. It codes for CASSGTSGRSDEQYF.

V gene TRBV7-2 combines with J gene TRBJ1-1; no firm D call. CDR3 length equals 14 residues. Germline CDR1 SGHTA, CDR2 FQGNSA. Trimming cost V 2 bases and J 2 bases, with 9 bases left between them. CDR3 DNA sequence: TGTGCCAGCAGCTTAAGGTCAGGTAACACTGAAGCTTTCTTT. Translation: CASSLRSGNTEAFF.

This clonotype was seen just once. The chain links TRBV27 to TRBJ2-7; D is uncertain. V gave up 3 bases and J gave up 1 base, with 7 bases separating them. Germline V gene lookup returns CDR1 MNHEY and CDR2 SMNVEV (reference sequence). The CDR3 loop spans 13 amino acids. The CDR3 sequence: CASSFHESYEQYF. As DNA, the CDR3 is TGTGCCAGCAGTTTTCACGAGTCCTACGAGCAGTACTTC.

This clonotype was counted many times. V is TRBV2 and J is TRBJ1-5; 9 nucleotides agree with TRBD1. CDR3 length equals 15 residues. Germline trimming cut 5 bases from V and 2 bases from J; bases unmatched to any gene: 4. Germline values: CDR1 SNHLY, CDR2 FYNNEI. CDR3 amino acids: CASSKQGAGNQPQHF. The CDR3 DNA follows: TGTGCCAGCAGTAAACAGGGGGCAGGCAATCAGCCCCAGCATTTT.

In its sample, this clonotype was seen many times. The chain carries TRBV6-1 and TRBJ1-1; 7 bases line up with TRBD1. There are 14 residues in the CDR3. V dropped 6 bases and J dropped 4; count of bases not matched to a gene: 8. The germline CDR1 and CDR2 sequences are MNHNS and SASEGT. Written as DNA, the CDR3 is TGTGCCAGCAGGGAACAGGGGCGCGGCACTGAAGCTTTCTTT. Encoded protein: CASREQGRGTEAFF.

The chain has TRBV29-1 and TRBJ1-1; tentative D call: TRBD1 (6 bases). The CDR3 is 10 amino acids. Germline loops: CDR1 SQVTM, CDR2 ANQGSEA. V lost 7 bases and J 8 bases, leaving 11 bases between the germline ends. The CDR3 nucleotides read TGCAGCGCCGGGGACAAGGAAGCTTTCTTT. It specifies CSAGDKEAFF.

This clonotype showed up many times. The rearrangement joins TRBV28 to TRBJ1-2, with D possibly matching TRBD1 (6 bases). The germline CDR1 and CDR2 sequences are MDHEN and SYDVKM. Trimming removed 2 bases from V and 4 bases from J, with 14 bases in between. The CDR3 loop spans 15 amino acids. Here the CDR3 DNA reads TGTGCCAGCAGTTTACGAACAGGGCGGGCCTATGGCTACACCTTC. The encoded protein is CASSLRTGRAYGYTF.

This clonotype has at least ten counts. This rearrangement joins TRBV12-3 or TRBV12-4 to TRBJ1-1; D gene unclear. The CDR3 covers 13 residues. Deletions cut 5 bases from V and 4 bases from J, with 11 bases between. The CDR3 protein is CASSRGGSTEAFF. Here the CDR3 DNA reads TGTGCCAGCAGTCGGGGAGGTAGCACTGAAGCTTTCTTT.

The chain has TRBV7-2 and TRBJ2-1; D call uncertain. Trimming took 5 bases from V and 4 from J, leaving 15 bases between them. Germline V gene sequence: CDR1 SGHTA, CDR2 FQGNSA. The CDR3 covers 15 residues. DNA for the CDR3: TGTGCCAGCAGCCCCCAGGTGGGCGAATACAATGAGCAGTTCTTC. It is translated as CASSPQVGEYNEQFF.

This sequence joins TRBV28 and TRBJ1-5; TRBD1 aligns across 9 bases. Germline V CDR1 and CDR2: MDHEN, SYDVKM. The CDR3 has 14 residues. J lost 9 bases, V lost 6 bases, and 9 bases had no gene match. The CDR3 DNA reads as TGTGCCAGCAGGGCGGACAGGGGCGGGGGGCCCCAGCATTTT. Amino acid sequence: CASRADRGGGPQHF. Full variable domain (remainder filled in from reference TRBV28 and TRBJ1-5): DVKVTQSSRYLVKRTGEKVFLECVQDMDHENMFWYRQDPGLGLRLIYFSYDVKMKEKGDIPEGYSVSREKKERFSLILESASTNQTSMYLCASRADRGGGPQHFGDGTRLSIL.

The rearrangement joins TRBV7-9 to TRBJ2-7; the match to TRBD2 covers 7 bases. Germline trimming cut 5 bases from V and 2 bases from J; bases unmatched to any gene: 9. CDR3 length: 15 residues. The germline V gene encodes CDR1 SEHNR and CDR2 FQNEAQ (reference sequence). The CDR3 loop reads CASSLPAGEAYEQYF. CDR3 nucleotide sequence: TGTGCCAGCAGCCTTCCTGCGGGGGAAGCCTACGAGCAGTACTTC.

This clonotype occurred many times. The V and J genes are TRBV29-1 and TRBJ2-7; no clear D gene. The V end was cut by 8 bases, the J end by 2 bases, with 16 bases between. The CDR3 extends over 13 amino acids. Germline values: CDR1 SQVTM, CDR2 ANQGSEA. DNA for the CDR3: TGCAGCTGTTCTGGCGCGACACCCTACGAGCAGTACTTC. This translates into CSCSGATPYEQYF.

This clonotype appeared many times. The V call is TRBV6-1, the J call TRBJ2-7, with TRBD2 matching over 9 bases. This CDR3 has 12 residues. The V and J ends lost 7 bases and 7 bases, in that order; junction bases with no gene match: 5. Germline loops: CDR1 MNHNS, CDR2 SASEGT. CDR3 sequence: CASNGGRGEQYF. CDR3 DNA: TGTGCCAGCAATGGCGGGAGGGGGGAGCAGTACTTC.

This clonotype showed up just a few times. This chain links TRBV6-1 with TRBJ1-2; D is ambiguous. Trimming took off 2 bases at V and 0 bases at J, with 13 bases between the two ends. The CDR3 is 16 residues long. From germline, CDR1 is MNHNS and CDR2 SASEGT. DNA for the CDR3: TGTGCCAGCAGTGAATTTGAAGGTTATACTAACTATGGCTACACCTTC. It codes for CASSEFEGYTNYGYTF.

About this clonotype itself: A junction end diverges from the germline sequence, so it may reflect a read error. CDR3: CASSGTGGGEAQYF. Here the CDR3 DNA reads TGTGCCAGCAGTGGAACAGGGGGCGGAGAGGCCCAGTACTTC. The chain is built from TRBV12-3 or TRBV12-4 and TRBJ2-5, with 9 bases fitting TRBD1. The CDR3 totals 14 residues.

The genes are TRBV19 and TRBJ1-2; 11 bases agree with TRBD1. Germline V CDR1 and CDR2: LNHDA, SQIVND (reference sequence). The junction had 9 bases not matched to a gene; V was cut back by 6 bases and J by 3 bases. The CDR3 runs to 16 residues. The CDR3 protein is CASSQTRDRGDYGYTF. CDR3 in DNA: TGTGCCAGTAGCCAGACCCGGGACAGGGGGGACTATGGCTACACCTTC.

The table lists this clonotype with a few counts. The chain uses TRBV27 and TRBJ1-4, with a tentative D call TRBD1 (6 bases). V dropped 3 bases and J dropped 7 bases, with 9 bases sitting between them. The length of the CDR3 is 13 residues. CDR1 and CDR2 (germline): MNHEY, SMNVEV (reference sequence). The DNA for the CDR3 is TGTGCCAGCAGTTTTACAGGGAGTGAAAAACTGTTTTTT. This sequence encodes CASSFTGSEKLFF.

This sequence joins TRBV5-4 and TRBJ2-2; 14 nucleotides line up with TRBD2. CDR1 and CDR2 from the germline V gene are SGHNT and YYREEE (reference sequence). The CDR3 sequence is 19 residues long. V dropped 0 bases and J dropped 7; count of bases not matched to a gene: 11. The CDR3 bases are TGTGCCAGCAGCTTGGAACCCGCCGGACTAGCGGGAGGAGTCGGGGAGCTGTTTTTT. Encoded protein: CASSLEPAGLAGGVGELFF.